This entry lists 32 T cell receptor beta chains sequenced from one sample in a study of blood T cell repertoires in COVID-19. Using immunoSEQ multiplex PCR, the repertoire was profiled, and TCRdb retains in-frame clones only, with some absent. The table includes 95,000 to 120,000 clones, 70% to 90% detected once. Sequencing was done on a sample of peripheral blood. The receptors derive from a woman aged 45 to 65 with acute or convalescent COVID-19.

The chain joins TRBV7-4 to TRBJ1-5, with no clear D. Trimming left V 2 bases short and J 1 base short, with 6 bases between. The CDR3 runs 14 residues. Looked up from germline, CDR1 is SGHVT and CDR2 is SQSDAQ. In nucleotides, the CDR3 is TGTGCCAGCAGCTTACGGGTCAGCAATCAGCCCCAGCATTTT. It is translated as CASSLRVSNQPQHF.

This sequence joins TRBV29-1 and TRBJ1-1; 7 bases are a match to TRBD1. J gave up 2 bases and V 7 bases, and 13 bases lay outside the gene matches. The CDR3 totals 15 residues. Germline V gives CDR1 SQVTM, CDR2 ANQGSEA. The CDR3 nucleotides are TGCAGCGCTCAAGCGTCCGGGACAGTAAACACTGAAGCTTTCTTT. Translation: CSAQASGTVNTEAFF.

V usage is TRBV30 and J usage is TRBJ1-2; D call uncertain. Germline-derived CDR1 and CDR2 are GTSNPN and SVGIG (reference sequence). The CDR3 is made up of 10 amino acids. Trimming left V 3 bases short and J 8 bases short, with 7 bases between. The CDR3 nucleotides read TGTGCCTGGAGGGCCTCAGGCTACACCTTC. Its protein is CAWRASGYTF.

This clone has more than one count but fewer than ten. The genes are TRBV7-8 and TRBJ1-2; 8 positions match TRBD1. V lost 0 bases to trimming and J lost 2 bases; unmatched junction nucleotides: 5. This CDR3 has 16 amino acids. The germline V gene has CDR1 SGHVS and CDR2 FQNEAQ. In DNA form, the CDR3 reads TGTGCCAGCAGCTTAGCTAGTACAGGGGGGAACTATGGCTACACCTTC. Translation gives CASSLASTGGNYGYTF.

J is TRBJ1-2 and V is TRBV29-1, with 8 bases lining up with TRBD1. After removal of 7 bases from V and 3 bases from J, the junction contained 7 bases not matched to a gene. CDR1 and CDR2 (germline): SQVTM, ANQGSEA. The CDR3 runs to 13 residues. The CDR3 coding sequence is TGCAGCGCCGCGGACAGGGACGACTATGGCTACACCTTC. Encoded protein: CSAADRDDYGYTF.

The chain recombines TRBV2 with TRBJ1-6, with 9 bases lining up with TRBD1. Germline V CDR1 and CDR2: SNHLY, FYNNEI. The CDR3 spans 15 residues. Unmatched junction bases numbered 8, after V lost 7 bases and J lost 7 bases. CDR3 loop: CASKEQGAKNSPLHF. The CDR3 region has the DNA TGTGCCAGCAAGGAACAGGGGGCAAAAAATTCACCCCTCCACTTT.

V gene TRBV7-2 combines with J gene TRBJ2-1, with 8 positions matching TRBD1. V gave up 7 bases and J gave up 8 bases; unmatched junction bases: 13. The CDR3 covers 15 residues. Per germline, CDR1 SGHTA and CDR2 FQGNSA. The CDR3 loop reads CASTPFGQGSHEQFF. CDR3 coding DNA: TGTGCCAGCACCCCGTTCGGACAGGGCTCCCATGAGCAGTTCTTC.

The DNA for the CDR3 is TGTGCCACCAGTGATAAAGACAGGGGGCCCAATCAGCCCCAGCATTTT. It encodes CATSDKDRGPNQPQHF. The chain uses TRBV24-1 and TRBJ1-5; 10 nucleotides align to TRBD1. In germline, CDR1 is KGHDR, CDR2 SFDVKD. The CDR3 totals 16 residues. The J segment lost 3 bases and the V segment lost 3 bases, leaving 4 bases of the junction unmatched.

This chain joins TRBV7-6 and TRBJ1-5; a weak D match, TRBD1 (5 bases). The germline V gene has CDR1 SGHVS and CDR2 FNYEAQ. The ends were cut back, 3 bases at V and 5 bases at J, with 14 bases in the middle. This CDR3 has 15 residues. Here the CDR3 reads CASSFCGGVDQPQHF. DNA of the CDR3: TGTGCCAGCAGCTTTTGCGGGGGAGTCGATCAGCCCCAGCATTTT.

In its sample, this clone was seen once. This chain joins TRBV5-4 and TRBJ1-2; D gene unclear. Germline-derived CDR1 and CDR2 are SGHNT and YYREEE (reference sequence). There are 15 residues in the CDR3. V lost 4 bases, J lost 5 bases, and 18 bases lay in between. The CDR3 loop reads CASSINLDNTYGYTF. CDR3 DNA: TGTGCCAGCAGCATCAACCTTGACAACACTTATGGCTACACCTTC.

This clone was seen only once. J is TRBJ1-2 and V is TRBV14; TRBD1 is a possible D gene (5 bases). This CDR3 comprises 16 residues. The V and J ends lost 1 base and 8 bases respectively, with 20 bases between them. Germline V CDR1 and CDR2: SGHDN, FVKESK. The CDR3 bases are TGTGCCAGCAGCCAAGTTTTGGTTTGGGGCCTTCGGGGCTACACCTTC. Translating it yields CASSQVLVWGLRGYTF.

The J gene is TRBJ1-2, the V gene TRBV11-3; the match to TRBD1 covers 9 bases. Germline CDR1 is SGHNT and CDR2 is YENEEA. V was pared by 5 bases and J by 13 bases, with 8 bases of the junction left unmatched. The CDR3 loop spans 12 amino acids. The CDR3 sequence: CASSLGTGQSTF. The DNA for the CDR3 is TGTGCCAGCAGCCTGGGGACAGGGCAGAGCACCTTC. Using reference TRBV11-3 and TRBJ1-2 for the parts outside the CDR3, the full variable domain is EAGVVQSPRYKIIEKKQPVAFWCNPISGHNTLYWYLQNLGQGPELLIRYENEEAVDDSQLPKDRFSAERLKGVDSTLKIQPAELGDSAVYLCASSLGTGQSTFGSGTRLTVV.

The chain employs TRBV28 and TRBJ1-1; D is unclear. V lost 8 bases to trimming and J lost 5 bases, with 9 bases between them. The CDR3 loop spans 11 amino acids. In germline, CDR1 is MDHEN, CDR2 SYDVKM. This CDR3 reads CASFGGTEAFF. The CDR3 bases are TGTGCCAGCTTTGGAGGGACTGAAGCTTTCTTT.

This rearrangement joins TRBV30 to TRBJ2-1; 9 bases match TRBD1. This CDR3 has 15 amino acids. V lost 3 bases to trimming and J lost 6 bases; unmatched junction nucleotides: 9. Germline CDR1 and CDR2: GTSNPN and SVGIG (reference sequence). In DNA form, the CDR3 reads TGTGCCTGGAGGGACCGGGACAGGGCCCTCAATGAGCAGTTCTTC. Translation gives CAWRDRDRALNEQFF.

The rearrangement links TRBV11-1 to TRBJ2-5; no definite D call. This CDR3 spans 13 amino acids. Germline V gives CDR1 SGHAT, CDR2 FQDESV (reference sequence). Trimming cost V 5 bases and J 1 base, with 8 bases left between them. The CDR3 DNA is TGTGCCAGCAGCCGAGGTTTCCAAGAGACCCAGTACTTC. This translates into CASSRGFQETQYF.

DNA of the CDR3: TGTGCCAGCAGTGAGAGGACTAGCGGGGGCCTCGGAGATACGCAGTATTTT. Protein: CASSERTSGGLGDTQYF. The rearrangement links TRBV6-1 to TRBJ2-3; 13 nucleotides agree with TRBD2. V was clipped by 3 bases and J by 5 bases; unmatched bases: 8. This CDR3 spans 17 amino acids. Germline assignment: CDR1 MNHNS and CDR2 SASEGT.

The V gene is TRBV16, the J gene TRBJ1-5; D remains ambiguous. Germline assignment: CDR1 KGHSY and CDR2 FQNENV. CDR3 length: 14 residues. Trimming took off 4 bases at V and 0 bases at J, with 7 bases between the two ends. The chain's CDR3 is CASSRGSSNQPQHF. Written as DNA, the CDR3 is TGTGCCAGCAGCCGCGGCAGTAGCAATCAGCCCCAGCATTTT. The whole variable domain, remainder taken from reference TRBV16 and TRBJ1-5, is GEEVAQTPKHLVRGEGQKAKLYCAPIKGHSYVFWYQQVLKNEFKFLISFQNENVFDETGMPKERFSAKCLPNSPCSLEIQATKLEDSAVYFCASSRGSSNQPQHFGDGTRLSIL.

V gene TRBV30 combines with J gene TRBJ2-1, with 8 bases fitting TRBD2. Trimming took 4 bases from V and 4 from J; bases not matched to a gene: 3. Germline CDR1 is GTSNPN and CDR2 is SVGIG (reference sequence). This CDR3 has 13 amino acids. CDR3 DNA: TGTGCCTGGACTAGCGGGTTTTACAATGAGCAGTTCTTC. Translated: CAWTSGFYNEQFF.

The chain employs TRBV24-1 and TRBJ2-1; tentatively, D is TRBD2 (6 bases). V was pared by 2 bases and J by 5 bases, with 18 bases between. This CDR3 region has 17 residues. Germline loops: CDR1 KGHDR, CDR2 SFDVKD. The DNA for the CDR3 is TGTGCCACCAGTGATTCACTCGGGGGTTCGCATCACAATGAGCAGTTCTTC. Translation gives CATSDSLGGSHHNEQFF.

The genes are TRBV30 and TRBJ2-7, with a tentative D call TRBD2 (6 bases). The germline V gene encodes CDR1 GTSNPN and CDR2 SVGIG (reference sequence). V was cut by 4 bases and J by 6 bases, with 16 bases left in between. The CDR3 loop spans 13 amino acids. CDR3 residues: CAWISRDWREQYF. The CDR3 DNA sequence: TGTGCCTGGATTAGTAGGGACTGGCGCGAGCAGTACTTC.

The chain combines TRBV5-4 with TRBJ1-3, with 9 bases aligning to TRBD1. The CDR3 loop spans 16 amino acids. Looked up from germline, CDR1 is SGHNT and CDR2 is YYREEE (reference sequence). Trimming removed 4 bases from V and 0 bases from J; junction bases left unmatched: 5. The CDR3 coding sequence is TGTGCCAGCAGCGATGGACAGGGGAGCTCTGGAAACACCATATATTTT. It yields the protein CASSDGQGSSGNTIYF.

The chain combines TRBV6-5 with TRBJ2-1; perhaps TRBD1 as D (5 bases). This CDR3 contains 15 residues. Per germline, CDR1 MNHEY and CDR2 SVGAGI. Trimming pared 10 bases from V and 6 bases from J, leaving 22 bases between. CDR3 amino acids: CATEPLKRGSNEQFF. For the CDR3, the DNA is TGTGCCACCGAACCCCTAAAAAGGGGCTCCAATGAGCAGTTCTTC.

The chain couples TRBV27 to TRBJ2-2; 10 bases align to TRBD2. The CDR3 is 16 residues long. CDR1 MNHEY and CDR2 SMNVEV come from the germline V gene (reference sequence). The V segment lost 4 bases and the J segment 6 bases; nucleotides outside the gene matches: 8. CDR3 amino acids: CASSSGLAARAGELFF. In DNA form, the CDR3 reads TGTGCCAGCAGTTCCGGACTAGCGGCCAGGGCCGGGGAGCTGTTTTTT.

The rearrangement joins TRBV24-1 to TRBJ1-1; the D gene is possibly TRBD1 (6 bases). V lost 5 bases and J lost 0, with 12 bases in between. Germline CDR1 reads KGHDR; CDR2 reads SFDVKD. The length of the CDR3 is 15 residues. The CDR3 sequence is CATSAGGAMNTEAFF. As DNA, the CDR3 is TGTGCCACCAGTGCGGGGGGGGCGATGAACACTGAAGCTTTCTTT.

With respect to this clone: The same CDR3 can be traced to other DNA sequences in this sample. The V call is TRBV27, the J call TRBJ2-7; possibly TRBD1 for D (6 bases). V gave up 0 bases and J gave up 3 bases, with 9 bases separating them. The CDR3 loop spans 14 amino acids. The germline CDR1 and CDR2 sequences are MNHEY and SMNVEV (reference sequence). The CDR3 protein is CASSLSDSLYEQYF. For the CDR3, the DNA is TGTGCCAGCAGTTTATCGGACAGTCTCTACGAGCAGTACTTC.

This clone was seen only once. The rearrangement links TRBV11-2 to TRBJ1-1, with D possibly matching TRBD1 (6 bases). There are 15 residues in the CDR3. Germline V gene data show CDR1 as SGHAT and CDR2 as FQNNGV. Trimming pared 5 bases from V and 1 base from J, leaving 14 bases between. The CDR3 sequence is CASSPSTGPNTEAFF. Here the CDR3 DNA reads TGTGCCAGCAGCCCCTCCACAGGGCCGAACACTGAAGCTTTCTTT.

V gene TRBV30 combines with J gene TRBJ2-4, with 7 nucleotides matching TRBD1. The ends lost 2 bases at V and 5 bases at J; junction bases unmatched: 6. This CDR3 has 14 residues. Germline CDR1 GTSNPN, CDR2 SVGIG (reference sequence). Written as DNA, the CDR3 is TGTGCCTGGAGTCGCGACAGGGCCGAAAACATTCAGTACTTC. It yields the protein CAWSRDRAENIQYF.

The gene calls are TRBV30 and TRBJ1-4; 8 bases are shared with TRBD1. This CDR3 contains 15 residues. The ends lost 3 bases at V and 2 bases at J; junction bases unmatched: 5. The germline CDR1 and CDR2 sequences are GTSNPN and SVGIG (reference sequence). CDR3 loop: CAWRGQGGTNEKLFF. The DNA of the CDR3 is TGTGCCTGGAGAGGACAGGGCGGCACTAATGAAAAACTGTTTTTT.

The chain uses TRBV7-2 and TRBJ2-7; TRBD1 aligns across 9 bases. V lost 3 bases and J lost 6; bases outside the gene matches: 6. The CDR3 is 14 residues long. Germline CDR1 reads SGHTA; CDR2 reads FQGNSA. The CDR3 loop reads CASSLDRGLTEQYF. The CDR3 DNA reads TGTGCCAGCAGCTTGGACAGGGGATTGACCGAGCAGTACTTC.

This CDR3 reads CASSVQGPDTEAFF. The CDR3 coding sequence is TGTGCCAGCAGTGTTCAGGGCCCAGACACTGAAGCTTTCTTT. The V and J genes are TRBV27 and TRBJ1-1; TRBD1 might be the D (5 bases). Germline V gene lookup returns CDR1 MNHEY and CDR2 SMNVEV (reference sequence). The CDR3 runs 14 residues. Trimming cost V 5 bases and J 3 bases, with 13 bases left between them.

The chain is built from TRBV7-2 and TRBJ1-6; no clear D gene. The germline V gene encodes CDR1 SGHTA and CDR2 FQGNSA. CDR3 size: 14 residues. V was cut by 3 bases and J by 14 bases, with 17 bases left in between. As DNA, the CDR3 is TGTGCCAGCAGCTTGAGCAGCGGGGAGGTGGCCCTCCACTTT. Residues: CASSLSSGEVALHF.

This clone was found once. The chain joins TRBV19 to TRBJ2-7, with D unclear. This CDR3 has 15 amino acids. V lost 3 bases to trimming and J lost 6 bases, with 18 bases between them. CDR1 and CDR2 (germline): LNHDA, SQIVND (reference sequence). The chain's CDR3 is CASSMTSRRSGEQYF. DNA for the CDR3: TGTGCCAGTAGTATGACCTCCAGACGGTCGGGCGAGCAGTACTTC.